Here is one T cell receptor beta chain with its context. Its antigen is unidentified. Quantitative 5'-RACE was performed with molecular barcodes, and it yielded the TCR beta libraries. One entry per CDR3 protein, called by TCRdb with MiXCR from the 5' RACE reads. The repertoire has about 390,000 distinct CDR3 sequences, around 20% of them found once; the top ten carry 16%. Unmatched junction bases numbered 16, after V lost 7 bases and J lost 8 bases. This CDR3 contains 16 residues. CDR1 and CDR2 from the germline V gene are SQVTM and ANQGSEA. This specimen comes from a study of CD8 T cells in ankylosing spondylitis. The study's findings and limits: Blood from ankylosing spondylitis patients appeared to carry a characteristic roughly 8-variant TCR beta motif.

The V and J genes are TRBV29-1 and TRBJ1-4; TRBD1 agrees at 10 bases. What was sequenced was blood, either unsorted or a sorted T cell fraction (not recorded which). The clonotype comes from a male donor with ankylosing spondylitis. In DNA form, the CDR3 reads TGCAGCGCAAGACAGGGGGCGGGTTGGTGGGCAGAAAAACTGTTTTTT. This gives the protein CSARQGAGWWAEKLFF.